Following are 32 T cell receptor beta chains from one sample sequenced in a study of T-cell reconstitution after alpha-beta-depleted transplantation in children. Researchers prepared the TCRbeta library using unique molecular identifiers, the study reports. TCRdb reprocessed the PCR reads via MiXCR and lists one record per CDR3 protein. Of around 270,000 distinct CDR3 sequences in the sample, roughly 9.1% are singletons; the top ten hold 7.5%. This specimen was PBMCs, taken before TCRalphabeta/CD19-depleted stem cell transplant. All receptors derive from a boy younger than two with acute myeloid leukemia, due to receive a stem cell transplant.

Regarding this clonotype: Sequence at one end of the junction differs from germline and may be a read error. V gene TRBV3-1 combines with J gene TRBJ2-7; 7 nucleotides match TRBD1. Germline CDR1 reads LGHDT; CDR2 reads YNNKEL (reference sequence). The CDR3 is 17 amino acids. CDR3 DNA: TGTGCCTGCAGCCAAGGTAAGCGCCTGACAGGGATCCACGAGCAGTACTTC. This encodes CACSQGKRLTGIHEQYF.

This clonotype was seen many times. The rearrangement links TRBV20-1 to TRBJ2-2; 8 bases agree with TRBD2. The CDR3 runs 17 residues. V shed 0 bases and J 2 bases; nucleotides not matched to a gene: 8. Germline V gene data show CDR1 as DFQATT and CDR2 as SNEGSKA (reference sequence). The CDR3 bases are TGCAGTGCTAGAGATATTAGCGGGAAAGGAAACACCGGGGAGCTGTTTTTT. It translates to CSARDISGKGNTGELFF.

This clonotype was counted many times. The chain recombines TRBV18 with TRBJ2-7; D perhaps matches TRBD1 (6 bases). The V and J ends lost 2 bases and 4 bases respectively, with 12 bases between them. The CDR3 is 14 amino acids. The germline V gene has CDR1 KGHSH and CDR2 LQKENI. The CDR3: CASSPRYDRYEQYF. The CDR3 coding sequence is TGTGCCAGCTCACCAAGGTATGACAGGTACGAGCAGTACTTC.

This clonotype was counted ten times or more. This chain connects TRBV11-2 to TRBJ2-2; D is ambiguous. The CDR3 loop spans 15 amino acids. Germline CDR1 is SGHAT and CDR2 is FQNNGV. V lost 0 bases and J 4 bases, leaving 9 bases between the germline ends. Written as DNA, the CDR3 is TGTGCCAGCAGCTTAGATCTGGGTGCCACCGGGGAGCTGTTTTTT. The encoded protein is CASSLDLGATGELFF.

The chain uses TRBV5-1 and TRBJ2-7, with 8 bases matching TRBD1. V was clipped by 4 bases and J by 2 bases; unmatched bases: 5. The CDR3 is made up of 14 amino acids. Germline V gene lookup returns CDR1 SGHRS and CDR2 YFSETQ. CDR3 in DNA: TGCGCCAGCAGCCCGACAGGGGCCCCCTACGAGCAGTACTTC. Amino acids: CASSPTGAPYEQYF.

The rearrangement joins TRBV5-1 to TRBJ2-7, with 8 bases identical to TRBD2. This CDR3 comprises 14 residues. The trim removed 4 bases at V and 7 bases at J, leaving 10 bases unmatched. Germline loops: CDR1 SGHRS, CDR2 YFSETQ. CDR3 DNA sequence: TGCGCCAGCAGCACCGGGACTAGGCGTCGGGAGCAGTACTTC. Amino acid sequence: CASSTGTRRREQYF.

This clonotype was seen many times. The chain couples TRBV12-3 or TRBV12-4 to TRBJ2-7; D is unclear. This CDR3 contains 14 residues. Trimming stripped 2 bases from V and 5 bases from J, with 13 bases between. The CDR3 DNA reads TGTGCCAGCAGTTTATCCGCAGTTGGGGACGAGCAGTACTTC. Amino acid sequence: CASSLSAVGDEQYF.

This clonotype was seen ten or more times. The genes are TRBV4-3 and TRBJ2-1; possibly TRBD1 or TRBD2 for D (5 bases each). CDR1 LGHNA and CDR2 YSLEER come from the germline V gene. The CDR3 spans 15 residues. V was trimmed by 4 bases and J by 4 bases, leaving 14 bases between them. Here the CDR3 reads CASSPRDDRYNEQFF. The CDR3 DNA sequence: TGCGCCAGCAGCCCCCGGGACGACCGATACAATGAGCAGTTCTTC.

Remarks on this clonotype: Here the CDR3 omits its conserved ending phenylalanine or tryptophan, so a read error is the likely source. The chain couples TRBV20-1 to TRBJ1-1, with D perhaps matching TRBD1 (5 bases). Trimming stripped 3 bases from V and 0 bases from J, with 8 bases between. Germline V lookup: CDR1 DFQATT, CDR2 SNEGSKA (reference sequence). The CDR3 length is 13 residues. The CDR3 DNA reads as TGCAGTGCTAGTGTGGGGGTGAACACTGAAGCTTTCGTT. It specifies CSASVGVNTEAFV.

This clonotype was seen at least ten times. CDR3 sequence reads: CASSFRGGYTEAFF. The CDR3 nucleotides read TGCGCCAGCAGCTTCCGGGGCGGGTACACTGAAGCTTTCTTT. This chain joins TRBV5-1 and TRBJ1-1, with D possibly matching TRBD1 (5 bases). There are 14 residues in the CDR3. Per germline, CDR1 SGHRS and CDR2 YFSETQ. Trimming pared 2 bases from V and 3 bases from J, leaving 11 bases between. Full variable domain (outside the CDR3, taken from reference TRBV5-1 and TRBJ1-1): KAGVTQTPRYLIKTRGQQVTLSCSPISGHRSVSWYQQTPGQGLQFLFEYFSETQRNKGNFPGRFSGRQFSNSRSEMNVSTLELGDSALYLCASSFRGGYTEAFFGQGTRLTVV.

This clonotype was observed at least ten times. The chain recombines TRBV5-6 with TRBJ1-1, with unresolved D. The CDR3 loop spans 13 amino acids. V was cut by 4 bases and J by 2 bases, with 9 bases left in between. Germline loops: CDR1 SGHDT, CDR2 YYEEEE. This chain's CDR3 is CASSLTENTEAFF. In nucleotides, the CDR3 is TGTGCCAGCAGCCTAACAGAAAACACTGAAGCTTTCTTT.

This clonotype was counted a few times. The J gene is TRBJ2-2, the V gene TRBV7-2; D gene uncertain. The CDR3 totals 14 residues. Germline V gene data show CDR1 as SGHTA and CDR2 as FQGNSA. Trimming stripped 5 bases from V and 5 bases from J, with 12 bases between. This CDR3 reads CASSPRVRTGELFF. As DNA, the CDR3 is TGTGCCAGCAGCCCCCGGGTGCGTACCGGGGAGCTGTTTTTT.

This clonotype has ten or more counts. This chain connects TRBV28 to TRBJ1-2; 9 bases are a match to TRBD1. Germline V gene lookup returns CDR1 MDHEN and CDR2 SYDVKM. V gave up 5 bases and J gave up 5 bases; unmatched junction bases: 12. The CDR3 covers 16 residues. In DNA form, the CDR3 reads TGTGCCAGCAGTCCAACACCGGACAGGGGCCCGTATGGCTACACCTTC. Residues: CASSPTPDRGPYGYTF.

This clonotype was detected a few times. The chain links TRBV14 to TRBJ2-3, with TRBD2 matching 9 bases. The CDR3 spans 15 residues. Unmatched junction bases numbered 5, after V lost 2 bases and J lost 5 bases. The germline CDR1 and CDR2 sequences are SGHDN and FVKESK. CDR3 region: CASSQRRGGGDTQYF. CDR3 in DNA: TGTGCCAGCAGCCAACGGCGGGGGGGTGGAGATACGCAGTATTTT.

This clonotype showed up many times. The chain employs TRBV12-3 or TRBV12-4 and TRBJ2-7, with 10 bases identical to TRBD1. V trimming: 6 bases; J trimming: 0 bases; junction bases outside the gene matches: 14. This CDR3 has 18 amino acids. CDR3 nucleotides: TGTGCCAGCAGCCAGGACAGGGGGACTCTGATTAGCTCCTACGAGCAGTACTTC. This encodes CASSQDRGTLISSYEQYF.

The rearrangement joins TRBV20-1 to TRBJ2-7; TRBD2 aligns across 14 bases. The CDR3 loop spans 16 amino acids. CDR1 DFQATT and CDR2 SNEGSKA come from the germline V gene (reference sequence). The junction had 7 bases not matched to a gene; V was cut back by 5 bases and J by 1 base. CDR3 bases: TGCAGTGCTGCGGGACTAGCGGGAGCCCTATCCTACGAGCAGTACTTC. The encoded protein is CSAAGLAGALSYEQYF.

On this clonotype: Just one base apart from a much larger clone, this may be a read error. The chain carries TRBV20-1 and TRBJ2-4; D gene ambiguous. The germline V gene has CDR1 DFQATT and CDR2 SNEGSKA (reference sequence). This CDR3 has 15 residues. CDR3 sequence: CCARSDQLAKNIQYF. The CDR3 DNA reads TGCTGTGCTAGATCCGACCAGCTAGCCAAAAACATTCAGTACTTC.

This chain connects TRBV5-1 to TRBJ2-4, with 8 positions matching TRBD1. Germline lookup yields CDR1 SGHRS and CDR2 YFSETQ. V shed 0 bases, J shed 6 bases, and the junction held 11 bases outside the gene matches. The CDR3 loop spans 17 amino acids. The CDR3 is CASSLAGGDPWINIQYF. The DNA for the CDR3 is TGCGCCAGCAGCTTGGCAGGGGGCGACCCATGGATAAACATTCAGTACTTC.

CDR3 in amino acids: CASGWTYQETQYF. In DNA form, the CDR3 reads TGTGCCAGCGGGTGGACTTACCAAGAGACCCAGTACTTC. The chain carries TRBV7-2 and TRBJ2-5, with D possibly being TRBD2 (5 bases). Germline-derived CDR1 and CDR2 are SGHTA and FQGNSA. This CDR3 contains 13 residues. The V end lost 8 bases, the J end lost 0 bases, and 10 bases lay between the germline ends.

At least ten counts were recorded for this clonotype. The chain is built from TRBV28 and TRBJ1-4; D is perhaps TRBD1 (5 bases). With 6 bases removed from V and 8 bases from J, the gap between germline ends came to 19 bases. The CDR3 contains 15 residues. Germline V gives CDR1 MDHEN, CDR2 SYDVKM. The CDR3 bases are TGTGCCAGCAGCTTAGCGGCGGGGCCTCGGGAAAAACTGTTTTTT. Translation: CASSLAAGPREKLFF.

This clonotype was detected only a few times. A much larger clone differs from this one at a single base, so this may be a read error. The chain uses TRBV20-1 and TRBJ2-1, with 11 bases identical to TRBD2. The germline CDR1 and CDR2 sequences are DFQATT and SNEGSKA (reference sequence). The CDR3 totals 14 residues. The ends lost 6 bases at V and 6 bases at J; junction bases unmatched: 7. CDR3 region: CSAPGLADPNEQFF. CDR3 in DNA: TGCAGTGCACCGGGACTAGCGGACCCCAATGAGCAGTTCTTC.

The CDR3 nucleotides are TGTGCCAGCAGTTTTGTCCAGGGGGCACCTTTACGGGGGCCCCAGCATTTT. It encodes CASSFVQGAPLRGPQHF. The V and J genes are TRBV28 and TRBJ1-5; TRBD1 matches at 8 bases. Germline CDR1 MDHEN, CDR2 SYDVKM. The CDR3 extends over 17 amino acids. Germline trimming cut 3 bases from V and 9 bases from J; bases unmatched to any gene: 16.

The V call is TRBV4-1, the J call TRBJ2-1, with 9 nucleotides matching TRBD1. V lost 1 base, J lost 5 bases, and 9 bases stayed unmatched. CDR1 and CDR2 from the germline V gene are MGHRA and YSYEKL. There are 17 residues in the CDR3. CDR3 loop: CASSQARYGTGNNEQFF. The DNA for the CDR3 is TGCGCCAGCAGCCAAGCCCGTTACGGGACAGGGAACAATGAGCAGTTCTTC.

This clonotype occurred many times. The rearrangement links TRBV6-2 or TRBV6-3 to TRBJ2-2; 9 bases match TRBD1. The CDR3 runs to 17 residues. Germline CDR1 is MNHEY and CDR2 is SVGEGT. With 2 bases clipped from V and 5 bases from J, the junction kept 9 bases outside the gene matches. The CDR3 region is CASSYPTGGGETGELFF. The CDR3 DNA follows: TGTGCCAGCAGTTACCCCACAGGGGGCGGTGAGACCGGGGAGCTGTTTTTT.

This clonotype came up a few times. The rearrangement links TRBV30 to TRBJ1-6, with D possibly TRBD1 on 5 matching bases. Germline CDR1 is GTSNPN and CDR2 is SVGIG (reference sequence). There are 12 residues in the CDR3. CDR3 in DNA: TGTGCTTCGGGACGGTCTAATTCACCCCTCCACTTT. Translating it yields CASGRSNSPLHF. Looking up the rest from reference TRBV30 and TRBJ1-6 gives the full variable domain: SQTIHQWPATLVQPVGSPLSLECTVEGTSNPNLYWYRQAAGRGLQLLFYSVGIGQISSEVPQNLSASRPQDRQFILSSKKLLLSDSGFYLCASGRSNSPLHFGNGTRLTVT.

This clonotype was seen a few times. This sequence joins TRBV19 and TRBJ1-5; no firm D call. The CDR3 has 15 residues. In germline, CDR1 is LNHDA, CDR2 SQIVND (reference sequence). V was clipped by 6 bases and J by 5 bases, with 17 bases between them. The CDR3 DNA reads TGTGCCAGTAGGAAGGGATATTTCCTGGATCAGCCCCAGCATTTT. Protein product: CASRKGYFLDQPQHF. The full variable domain, its missing parts supplied by reference TRBV19 and TRBJ1-5, is DGGITQSPKYLFRKEGQNVTLSCEQNLNHDAMYWYRQDPGQGLRLIYYSQIVNDFQKGDIAEGYSVSREKKESFPLTVTSAQKNPTAFYLCASRKGYFLDQPQHFGDGTRLSIL.

This clonotype was detected ten times or more. The chain links TRBV6-1 to TRBJ1-3, with D perhaps TRBD1 (6 bases). CDR1 and CDR2 from the germline V gene are MNHNS and SASEGT. CDR3 length equals 13 residues. Trimming removed 9 bases at V and 1 base at J, with 10 bases between. CDR3 DNA sequence: TGTGCCAGTCGTCAGGGGTCTGGAAACACCATATATTTT. Protein: CASRQGSGNTIYF.

This clonotype was seen a handful of times. The chain has TRBV5-1 and TRBJ2-7; 10 bases are a match to TRBD1. Looked up from germline, CDR1 is SGHRS and CDR2 is YFSETQ. This CDR3 contains 15 residues. V trimming: 3 bases; J trimming: 6 bases; junction bases outside the gene matches: 9. The CDR3 reads CASSSPGTGVFEQYF. The CDR3 DNA reads TGCGCCAGCAGCTCCCCCGGGACAGGGGTCTTCGAGCAGTACTTC. The full variable domain, rest sourced from reference TRBV5-1 and TRBJ2-7, is KAGVTQTPRYLIKTRGQQVTLSCSPISGHRSVSWYQQTPGQGLQFLFEYFSETQRNKGNFPGRFSGRQFSNSRSEMNVSTLELGDSALYLCASSSPGTGVFEQYFGPGTRLTVT.

The table lists this clonotype with many counts. The chain couples TRBV4-3 to TRBJ2-7, with no clear D. The CDR3 consists of 14 residues. Trimming removed 1 base at V and 2 bases at J, with 9 bases between. Germline-derived CDR1 and CDR2 are LGHNA and YSLEER. The CDR3 nucleotides are TGCGCCAGCAGCCAAGGGCGATTTACCTACGAGCAGTACTTC. Its protein is CASSQGRFTYEQYF.

This clonotype was picked up many times. The gene calls are TRBV28 and TRBJ2-5; no firm D call. CDR3 length: 10 residues. Germline-derived CDR1 and CDR2 are MDHEN and SYDVKM. V lost 7 bases and J 0 bases, leaving 0 bases between the germline ends. The CDR3 bases are TGTGCCAGCAACCAAGAGACCCAGTACTTC. Residues: CASNQETQYF.

This clonotype showed up just a few times. Germline and junction disagree at one end, which may indicate a read error. V gene TRBV23-1 combines with J gene TRBJ2-7, with 12 bases fitting TRBD1. TRBV23-1 is assigned to the ORF class and has an uncertain function. The CDR3 is 12 residues long. The CDR3 is CASSAGTGGLHF. The CDR3 DNA reads as TGCGCCAGCAGTGCCGGGACAGGGGGCTTGCACTTC.

This clonotype has at least ten counts. The chain employs TRBV10-3 and TRBJ2-7; 8 nucleotides match TRBD1. Germline CDR1 and CDR2: ENHRY and SYGVKD. The ends lost 2 bases at V and 4 bases at J; junction bases unmatched: 7. This CDR3 region has 15 residues. CDR3 DNA: TGTGCCATCAGTGAGAGGACAGGGCCTTTTTACGAGCAGTACTTC. The encoded protein is CAISERTGPFYEQYF.